The 27 T cell receptor beta chains listed next were all sequenced from one sample in a study of spatial heterogeneity in lung cancer. TCRdb itself ran the 5' RACE reads through MiXCR, one entry per CDR3 protein. The sample has tens of thousands of distinct CDR3 sequences, around 5.2% seen once. The time point here: sample taken at primary tumor resection. The input material, whole RNA from tumor, nontumor lung or frozen PBMC, was sequenced unsorted. Specimen: PBMCs, collected at surgery. These receptors were taken from a female donor with early-stage non-small cell lung cancer.

This clonotype has at least ten counts. The chain carries TRBV18 and TRBJ2-7; D is perhaps TRBD2 (6 bases). This CDR3 is built from 14 residues. The V and J ends lost 3 bases and 1 base respectively, with 10 bases between them. Per the germline V gene, CDR1 is KGHSH and CDR2 is LQKENI. The CDR3 reads CASSPGLLSYEQYF. CDR3 sequence (DNA): TGTGCCAGCTCACCGGGACTTCTTTCCTACGAGCAGTACTTC.

This clonotype occurred many times. The chain recombines TRBV7-6 with TRBJ2-5, with no clear D. The CDR3 spans 14 residues. V lost 2 bases, J lost 3 bases, and 10 bases lay in between. Germline assignment: CDR1 SGHVS and CDR2 FNYEAQ. CDR3 nucleotides: TGTGCCAGCAGCTTAATTGGGCAGAAAGAGACCCAGTACTTC. Encoded protein: CASSLIGQKETQYF.

This clonotype has a count of ten or more. The chain joins TRBV9 to TRBJ2-4; weak D call: TRBD1 (5 bases). This CDR3 has 14 amino acids. Trimming took 2 bases from V and 6 from J, leaving 12 bases between them. Per germline, CDR1 SGDLS and CDR2 YYNGEE. The CDR3 spells CASSVAQRGNIQYF. The CDR3 region has the DNA TGTGCCAGCAGCGTGGCCCAAAGGGGAAACATTCAGTACTTC.

The chain is built from TRBV30 and TRBJ2-3; D gene uncertain. The CDR3 runs 11 residues. V was shortened by 5 bases and J by 7 bases, with 10 bases between the two germline ends. Per the germline V gene, CDR1 is GTSNPN and CDR2 is SVGIG (reference sequence). The CDR3 is CAWDGGYTQYF. As DNA, the CDR3 is TGTGCCTGGGATGGCGGTTATACGCAGTATTTT.

Ten or more counts support this clonotype. The chain joins TRBV23-1 to TRBJ2-1; 7 nucleotides line up with TRBD1. TRBV23-1 is given ORF status, its function remaining uncertain. The CDR3 is 15 amino acids. The ends lost 6 bases at V and 1 base at J; junction bases unmatched: 6. The CDR3 DNA reads TGCGCCAGCAGAAATCAGGGGGTGTCCTACAATGAGCAGTTCTTC. Translation: CASRNQGVSYNEQFF.

This clonotype was counted many times. The chain carries TRBV29-1 and TRBJ1-5; 10 bases match TRBD1. The trim removed 4 bases at V and 2 bases at J, leaving 2 bases unmatched. Germline V gene lookup returns CDR1 SQVTM and CDR2 ANQGSEA. This CDR3 comprises 14 residues. The CDR3: CSVGGQGRNQPQHF. CDR3 nucleotide sequence: TGCAGCGTTGGGGGACAGGGGCGCAATCAGCCCCAGCATTTT.

At least ten counts were recorded for this clonotype. The chain has TRBV11-2 and TRBJ2-1; perhaps TRBD1 as D (6 bases). Germline V CDR1 and CDR2: SGHAT, FQNNGV. The CDR3 is 16 residues long. V dropped 2 bases and J dropped 2 bases, with 13 bases sitting between them. CDR3 amino acids: CASSLIMGATYNEQFF. As DNA, the CDR3 is TGTGCCAGCAGCTTAATCATGGGGGCGACCTACAATGAGCAGTTCTTC.

This clonotype occurred many times. The chain couples TRBV10-3 to TRBJ1-2; a possible D gene is TRBD1 (5 bases). CDR1 is ENHRY, CDR2 SYGVKD, per germline. This CDR3 has 15 amino acids. V was pared by 2 bases and J by 5 bases, with 15 bases between. The CDR3 spells CAISEIQGPFYGYTF. The CDR3 nucleotides are TGTGCCATCAGTGAGATCCAGGGTCCCTTTTATGGCTACACCTTC.

The chain employs TRBV7-9 and TRBJ2-7; a weak D match, TRBD1 (5 bases). CDR3 length equals 13 residues. V gave up 1 base and J gave up 6 bases, with 10 bases separating them. CDR1 SEHNR and CDR2 FQNEAQ come from the germline V gene (reference sequence). Here the CDR3 DNA reads TGTGCCAGCAGCTTAGAAGTGGGGCCCGAGCAGTACTTC. This gives the protein CASSLEVGPEQYF.

This clonotype was recorded at least ten times. The CDR3 region is CASSPDRGGATEAFF. The CDR3 nucleotides are TGTGCCAGCAGCCCGGACCGCGGGGGCGCGACTGAAGCTTTCTTT. The rearrangement joins TRBV5-6 to TRBJ1-1; weak D call: TRBD1 (6 bases). CDR3 length equals 15 residues. Germline CDR1 and CDR2: SGHDT and YYEEEE. Trimming shortened V by 4 bases and J by 5 bases, and 18 bases separated the two germline ends.

The J gene is TRBJ2-1, the V gene TRBV7-6; maybe TRBD1 (6 bases). V lost 1 base to trimming and J lost 8 bases, with 12 bases between them. This CDR3 region has 14 residues. CDR1 is SGHVS and CDR2 is FNYEAQ in the germline V gene. The CDR3 nucleotides are TGTGCCAGCAGCTTAGGGGACACCGGAGATGAGCAGTTCTTC. It translates to CASSLGDTGDEQFF.

The table lists this clonotype with a few counts. The rearrangement joins TRBV6-5 to TRBJ1-1; D is perhaps TRBD1 (6 bases). The CDR3 has 15 amino acids. Trimming left V 6 bases short and J 10 bases short, with 24 bases between. The germline V gene has CDR1 MNHEY and CDR2 SVGAGI. CDR3 in DNA: TGTGCCAGCAGCAGGGCACCTCCTCAGGGGCGGGGAGCTTTCTTT. Residues: CASSRAPPQGRGAFF.

The chain recombines TRBV6-5 with TRBJ2-7; no firm D call. V dropped 6 bases and J dropped 4 bases, with 10 bases sitting between them. The germline CDR1 and CDR2 sequences are MNHEY and SVGAGI. This CDR3 comprises 12 residues. The CDR3 coding sequence is TGTGCCAGCAGGCGTTTGAGTTACGAGCAGTACTTC. This translates into CASRRLSYEQYF.

This clonotype has a handful of counts. The V and J genes are TRBV6-1 and TRBJ1-4; D possibly corresponds to TRBD1 (5 bases). Germline CDR1 and CDR2: MNHNS and SASEGT. V gave up 0 bases and J gave up 4 bases, with 15 bases separating them. This CDR3 comprises 17 residues. CDR3 sequence: CASSEAETVRINEKLFF. The CDR3 DNA follows: TGTGCCAGCAGTGAAGCCGAGACAGTTAGGATTAATGAAAAACTGTTTTTT.

The sample holds many counts of this clonotype. This chain uses TRBV7-9 with TRBJ2-7; TRBD1 agrees at 10 bases. Germline V gives CDR1 SEHNR, CDR2 FQNEAQ (reference sequence). This CDR3 spans 17 amino acids. Unmatched junction bases numbered 12, after V lost 4 bases and J lost 3 bases. CDR3 protein: CASSSPDRGRLDYEQYF. In DNA form, the CDR3 reads TGTGCCAGCAGCTCGCCTGACAGGGGGCGCCTAGACTACGAGCAGTACTTC.

This clonotype was seen repeatedly, ten times or more. The V call is TRBV5-5, the J call TRBJ2-3; 10 bases are shared with TRBD1. Germline V gene lookup returns CDR1 SGHKS and CDR2 YYEKEE (reference sequence). There are 16 residues in the CDR3. Trimming cost V 4 bases and J 0 bases; bases outside gene matches: 5. The CDR3, as DNA: TGTGCCAGCAGCATCGGGACAGGGGACAGCACAGATACGCAGTATTTT. The encoded protein is CASSIGTGDSTDTQYF.

The sample holds many counts of this clonotype. V is TRBV15 and J is TRBJ1-1, with 8 positions matching TRBD1. Trimming took 2 bases from V and 1 from J; bases not matched to a gene: 9. CDR1 LNHNV and CDR2 YYDKDF come from the germline V gene (reference sequence). This CDR3 contains 17 residues. The DNA for the CDR3 is TGTGCCACCAGCAGAACTCCTCAGGGGGCGGCGAACACTGAAGCTTTCTTT. It is translated as CATSRTPQGAANTEAFF.

This clonotype was seen a few times. The V gene is TRBV2, the J gene TRBJ2-3, with D perhaps matching TRBD2 (7 bases). Germline CDR1 SNHLY, CDR2 FYNNEI. CDR3 length: 15 residues. The ends were cut back, 3 bases at V and 4 bases at J, with 14 bases in the middle. The CDR3 nucleotides read TGTGCCAGCAGTGAGGGGGGGGCCAAATCAGATACGCAGTATTTT. Translating gives CASSEGGAKSDTQYF. The whole variable domain, remainder taken from reference TRBV2 and TRBJ2-3, is EPEVTQTPSHQVTQMGQEVILRCVPISNHLYFYWYRQILGQKVEFLVSFYNNEISEKSEIFDDQFSVERPDGSNFTLKIRSTKLEDSAMYFCASSEGGAKSDTQYFGPGTRLTVL.

This clonotype was recorded at least ten times. One end of the junction is discordant with germline, which a read error may explain. The V gene is TRBV4-1, the J gene TRBJ2-5, with TRBD1 identical over 7 bases. The CDR3 consists of 12 residues. CDR1 MGHRA and CDR2 YSYEKL come from the germline V gene. CDR3: CASSQGGQVVAF. In nucleotides, the CDR3 is TGCGCCAGCAGCCAAGGAGGACAGGTGGTTGCTTTC.

This clonotype was seen a few times. The chain links TRBV5-1 to TRBJ1-5; D unresolved. In germline, CDR1 is SGHRS, CDR2 YFSETQ. The CDR3 has 15 residues. Trimming stripped 4 bases from V and 7 bases from J, with 18 bases between. Written as DNA, the CDR3 is TGCGCCAGCAGCCCTAGCCAAAGGGAAGGACAGCCCCAGCATTTT. It is translated as CASSPSQREGQPQHF. Supplemented by reference TRBV5-1 and TRBJ1-5, the full variable domain reads KAGVTQTPRYLIKTRGQQVTLSCSPISGHRSVSWYQQTPGQGLQFLFEYFSETQRNKGNFPGRFSGRQFSNSRSEMNVSTLELGDSALYLCASSPSQREGQPQHFGDGTRLSIL.

There are many counts of this clonotype. V and J are TRBV2 and TRBJ2-7, with TRBD1 matching 7 bases. Trimming cost V 6 bases and J 3 bases; bases outside gene matches: 5. CDR3 length: 13 residues. CDR1 SNHLY and CDR2 FYNNEI come from the germline V gene. Here the CDR3 DNA reads TGTGCCAGCAGCAAGGGGGCCGACTACGAGCAGTACTTC. It yields the protein CASSKGADYEQYF.

This sequence joins TRBV10-3 and TRBJ2-7; no clear D gene. The V gene lost 4 bases and the J gene lost 4 bases, with 8 bases spanning the gap. This CDR3 has 12 residues. The germline gives CDR1 ENHRY, CDR2 SYGVKD. The CDR3 protein is CAISGGSYEQYF. The CDR3 DNA reads as TGTGCCATCAGTGGGGGTTCTTACGAGCAGTACTTC.

This clonotype was observed a few times. The chain links TRBV27 to TRBJ2-1; D possibly corresponds to TRBD2 (6 bases). Germline CDR1 reads MNHEY; CDR2 reads SMNVEV (reference sequence). CDR3 size: 16 residues. With 0 bases removed from V and 1 base from J, the gap between germline ends came to 10 bases. The DNA of the CDR3 is TGTGCCAGCAGTTTATCGTCGGGGAGGTCCTACAATGAGCAGTTCTTC. This sequence encodes CASSLSSGRSYNEQFF.

This clonotype was observed many times. The DNA of the CDR3 is TGTGCCACCAGCAGAGACCCAGGGGAGACCCAGTACTTC. Amino acids: CATSRDPGETQYF. V gene TRBV15 combines with J gene TRBJ2-5; TRBD1 might be the D (5 bases). The CDR3 sequence is 13 residues long. Trimming took 0 bases from V and 5 from J, leaving 7 bases between them. Germline V lookup: CDR1 LNHNV, CDR2 YYDKDF (reference sequence).

This clonotype was detected many times. The V gene is TRBV4-1, the J gene TRBJ1-1; D not certain. From germline, CDR1 is MGHRA and CDR2 YSYEKL. Trimming removed 6 bases from V and 1 base from J, with 12 bases in between. The CDR3 totals 14 residues. The CDR3 here is CASSRGEGNTEAFF. The CDR3 region has the DNA TGCGCCAGCAGTCGCGGGGAGGGGAACACTGAAGCTTTCTTT.

This clonotype was recorded many times. The chain couples TRBV7-9 to TRBJ1-1; the match to TRBD1 covers 7 bases. V trimming: 5 bases; J trimming: 5 bases; junction bases outside the gene matches: 8. The CDR3 is made up of 14 amino acids. The germline gives CDR1 SEHNR, CDR2 FQNEAQ (reference sequence). CDR3 region: CASSTLDRRTEAFF. CDR3 bases: TGTGCCAGCAGCACCCTGGACAGGCGAACTGAAGCTTTCTTT.

The sample holds many counts of this clonotype. V usage is TRBV2 and J usage is TRBJ1-2; D perhaps matches TRBD1 (6 bases). CDR3 length: 15 residues. V was trimmed by 5 bases and J by 2 bases, leaving 15 bases between them. CDR1 is SNHLY, CDR2 FYNNEI, per germline. In DNA, the CDR3 is TGTGCCAGCAGTTATAACAGGGTGAAGAACTATGGCTACACCTTC. Translation: CASSYNRVKNYGYTF.